This TCR beta chain comes out of a study of radiotherapy plus CTLA-4 blockade in lung cancer. Broader study findings: After treatment with radiotherapy plus ipilimumab, TCR clones that came from the tumor expanded in blood. Alongside interferon-beta, early blood T cell clone dynamics were reportedly the best predictor of response.

Germline V CDR1 and CDR2: SGHTA, FQGNSA. Trimming removed 5 bases from V and 2 bases from J, with 6 bases in between. The CDR3 is 12 residues long. This clone came up a few times. Its antigen is still unknown. Focal radiation was given together with CTLA-4 blockade (ipilimumab) to patients with chemo-refractory metastatic non-small-cell lung cancer. The protocol was immunoSEQ multiplex PCR, while the TCRdb copy is restricted to in-frame clones and leaves out a portion. The sample contains some 110,000 clones, 65% to 85% of which appear only once. Source: peripheral blood, taken from a patient treated with radiotherapy plus ipilimumab. This sequence originates from a human donor with non-small cell lung cancer who had a partial response to radiotherapy plus ipilimumab. The chain recombines TRBV7-2 with TRBJ1-2; D unclear. CDR3 DNA: TGTGCCAGCAGCCGGGAGAACTATGGCTACACCTTC. This translates into CASSRENYGYTF. The full variable domain, with the rest looked up from reference TRBV7-2 and TRBJ1-2, is GAGVSQSPSNKVTEKGKDVELRCDPISGHTALYWYRQSLGQGLEFLIYFQGNSAPDKSGLPSDRFSAERTGGSVSTLTIQRTQQEDSAVYLCASSRENYGYTFGSGTRLTVV.